This TCR beta chain was retrieved from a study of cytomegalovirus exposure and HLA in healthy donors (dated by TCRdb to about 2017). For context, the study as a whole: According to an earlier analysis of 550 to 700 of the donors, 150 million to 200 million T cells yielded roughly 110 million unique TCR beta sequences and approximately 300 Gb of sequence data. To decide whether each TCR beta V gene segment behaved as functional or pseudogenic, an earlier analysis of approximately 590 of the donors relied on high-throughput TCR beta sequencing. Every repertoire in the discovery cohort had been generated on one and the same sequencing platform. To predict cytomegalovirus infection status, the study combined high-throughput TCR immunosequencing, statistical association of individual TCRs with disease status, and machine learning. The later analysis used no new phenotypic data to find candidate immune exposures, relying instead on TCR beta sequences and their occurrence across donors. Among roughly 400 genotyped donors of the cohort, an average of approximately 250,000 unique TCR beta nucleotide sequences were sequenced per donor, roughly 18% of them non-productive. Roughly 300 gigabases of sequencing data and 70 million to 85 million unique TCR sequences were included in an early release covering about 600 HLA-typed donors. Along with the approximately 700-subject first cohort, a separate validation cohort of over a hundred different subjects was used. HLA typing included class I and class II loci at four-digit resolution. Four to six DR-DQ haplotypes were handled as single units for association and clustering, since linkage in the cohort was strong. Among the approximately 420 genotyped donors, around 81% belonged to the genetic ancestry cluster associated with self-reported Caucasian donors. The aim of the study was to test whether cataloging public T cell receptors could identify signatures of past pathogen exposure. A later analysis re-analyzed previously published TCR beta repertoires from 550 to 700 donors and added high-resolution HLA genotyping to study TCR occurrence patterns. Alongside the repertoire data, information on donor age, sex, ethnicity and CMV serostatus was compiled. In a later genetic analysis, genome-wide SNP genotypes for about three fifths of the 666 donors were used, and that subset was treated as a discovery cohort. Using immunosequencing, the study profiled T cell repertoires from roughly 650 subjects and related those repertoires to cytomegalovirus serostatus. Typing coverage varied by locus: roughly 620-630 donors for A, B, C, DRB1 and DQB1; approximately 500 for DQA1; about 570 for DPA1; fewer than 480 for DPB1.

This clone has just a few counts. The target of this receptor is not known. Per-nucleotide qualities are absent, and no much larger clonotype sits a single base away. Libraries were made using the immunoSEQ multiplex PCR assay. For the multiplex PCR, a mixture combining 60 forward primers for TCR Vbeta segments and 13 reverse primers for TCR Jbeta segments was used. The CDR3 region of rearranged TCR beta genes was amplified from genomic DNA by a multiplex PCR assay. Amplified TCR beta libraries were sequenced as 87-base-pair reads on the Illumina HiSeq System. The published analysis was carried out like this. A later analysis counted about 76 million unique TCR beta chains across the 650 to 800 repertoires, and approximately 11 million of these chains were shared by at least two donors. Raw reads were error-corrected and collapsed into unique sequences by a nearest-neighbor algorithm in which closely related sequences were merged to remove PCR and sequencing errors. V, D and J gene segments were assigned by aligning CDR3 sequences to IMGT reference sequences. For a sequence to be retained, a match of at least six nucleotides was required to both a V gene segment and a J gene segment. Rearrangements were classified as productive when the CDR3 lacked stop codons and remained in frame with V and J, and all other rearrangements were classified as non-productive. Following IMGT convention, CDR3 was defined as the stretch from the second conserved V-encoded cysteine to the conserved J-encoded phenylalanine. The earlier analysis of a few hundred of the donors excluded any sequence lacking an unambiguous match to a single V gene segment. In an earlier analysis of 587 of the donors, a V segment was called functional when productive rearrangements were above 56.7%, and segregating when the standard deviation between donors exceeded 5%. A statistical classification framework was built to diagnose cytomegalovirus status from the catalog of TCR beta chain sequences. A later analysis assigned V and J genes by comparing TCR nucleotide sequences with IMGT/GENE-DB human TR gene sequences. In a later analysis, CDR3 sequences and most-parsimonious VDJ recombination scenarios were assigned using the TCRdist pipeline. A later analysis defined each TCR beta chain by its CDR3 amino acid sequence plus V-gene family, and excluded reads lacking a unique V-gene family. A later analysis removed 592 highly shared, low-generation-probability nucleotide sequences to deal with suspected cross-contamination and a sequencing artifact. A later analysis calculated a clonal expansion index for each public chain from normalized within-repertoire ranks of inferred template counts. Generation probabilities in a later analysis came from a VDJ recombination model fitted to out-of-frame rearrangements, and those results were checked against IGoR. Hypergeometric tests were used in a later analysis to score TCR-TCR, TCR-HLA and TCR-CMV co-occurrence, with a repertoire-size bias correction applied to the TCR pairs. A later analysis estimated false discovery rates by permuting HLA or CMV assignments 20 times. A later analysis grouped co-occurring TCRs with DBSCAN, adding TCRdist sequence similarity when clustering within HLA-allele-positive subsets. Repertoires with fewer than 30,000 or more than 120,000 public chains were left out of co-occurrence clustering, as were five repertoires with anomalous nucleotide sharing. TCRdb re-hosts the immuneACCESS table, in-frame sequences only. Its copies lack some clones; in the studies checked, an unresolved V gene accounts for under half of them, and the cause for the rest is not known. V, J and clone size derive from that table, while D and trimming were established from the DNA sequence. This sample lists about 130,000 clones; around 67% were detected once. The ten largest clones capture approximately 4% of the sample.

Overall study outcomes, separate from this receptor: A cluster of highly shared sequence variants was judged likely to represent a technical artifact of the sequencing pipeline. Assigning TCR associations to individual alleles was difficult when HLA alleles, especially DR and DQ, strongly co-occurred. CMV serostatus was the only immune exposure information available for the cohort. In a later analysis, TCR association rates were found to vary across HLA loci, with the most associated TCRs seen for DRB1 alleles and the fewest for HLA-C alleles. In vitro tests confirmed that a few of the cytomegalovirus-associated TCR beta chains recognize cytomegalovirus antigens. Presence/absence analyses assumed roughly uniform sequencing depth across donors, an assumption that may not hold. A further reported finding was that TCR beta sequences accurately predicted the HLA-A and HLA-B alleles for most subjects in the first cohort. It was suggested by the authors that the approach could potentially be generalized to other disease states and immunological phenotypes. Broadly in line with IMGT annotations, most TCR beta V segments showed up in productive rearrangements about 90% or about 30% of the time in an earlier analysis of several hundred of the donors. Specific HLA alleles were associated with 16,951 TCR beta sequences at a false discovery rate of 0.05 in a later analysis. About 15 rarely observed V segments, including chromosome 9 orphons, were excluded from the earlier analysis of about 600 of the donors because counts were too low. Compared with equally common non-associated chains, HLA-associated TCR beta chains in a later analysis were more clonally expanded and had lower generation probabilities. A later genetic analysis reported fewer N-insertions in productive TCRs among donors in an Asian-associated ancestry cluster than the approximately 700-donor mean. A later analysis reported that several top co-occurrence clusters appeared linked to parvovirus B19, influenza, CMV and Epstein-Barr virus. In both the original and validation cohorts, the classifier was reported to diagnose cytomegalovirus status with high specificity and sensitivity. A total of roughly 160 TCR beta chains were listed by the study as associated with cytomegalovirus. Most TCR sequences were observed very rarely across donors, whereas some public TCRs were present in many individuals. Because HLA typing was unavailable for some donors at each locus, only the typed subset was used in association tests. Some IMGT-functional V segments, including TRBV6-2 and TRBV6-3, could not be distinguished by the 87-base-pair reads and were therefore excluded. In a later genetic analysis, a missense DCLRE1C variant was associated with V-gene and J-gene trimming of TCR beta chains, and the association was replicated in an independent cohort. Linkage disequilibrium might explain the correlated functional status among segregating V segments, but an unknown experimental factor could not be ruled out. Most CMV-associated TCR beta chains appeared to be HLA-restricted in a later analysis, and the HLA associations seemed to be driven largely by CMV exposure. This cohort had only TCR beta chains sequenced, and the lack of alpha or paired-chain data limited which features could be detected.

The germline V gene sets CDR1 to MGHRA and CDR2 to YSYEKL. A distance of 17 bases separates the germline ends of V and J, which lose 4 bases and 5 bases respectively. The cysteine opens and the phenylalanine closes a CDR3 of 15 amino acids. Only the CDR3 DNA is retained, 45 bases long and in frame from the first base. The cohort consisted of fewer than 700 healthy bone marrow donors. At the time of sampling, all cohort members were nominally healthy, though unrecorded immune exposures were likely present. The donor was CMV seropositive and belonged to the group of 250 to 300 seropositive cohort members. A peripheral blood sample was provided by each donor, and peripheral blood mononuclear cells were used for TCR beta sequencing. Genomic DNA extraction from the blood cell samples was performed with the Qiagen DNeasy Blood Extraction Kit.

This receptor was obtained from a man in his late teens or twenties in good health and CMV-seropositive. The V and J genes are TRBV4-1 and TRBJ1-1; TRBD1 is possibly the D segment (5 matching bases). The sample was PBMCs. The CDR3 loop reads CASSRTPGQFTEAFF. The DNA sequence is TGCGCCAGCAGCCGAACACCCGGACAATTTACTGAAGCTTTCTTT.